The 25 T cell receptor beta chains in this list originate from one sample, sequenced in a study of regulatory T cells in long-lasting Graves disease (dated by TCRdb to the early 2020s). The sample's time point label is to be understood as: newly diagnosed GD, antithyroid drugs for less than 3 months. RNA was extracted from PBMCs in TRIzol for both TCR sequencing and RNA sequencing. Library prep was done by multiplex PCR. The run used an Illumina HiSeq 4000. TCR beta libraries were built with iRepertoire HTBI primers and Arm-PCR amplification of CDR3 regions. TCRdb reworked the public reads: Q25 trimming with fastp, MiXCR clone assembly, productive beta chains retained. Each entry merges the rows of one CDR3 protein and shows their most common DNA and genes. For this sample the table gives 300,000 to 400,000 distinct CDR3 sequences, of which 16% were detected only once. The ten largest clones take up about 27% of the sample.

This sample also appeared in a second study, on T cells in Graves' hyperthyroidism and ophthalmopathy.

Sequences were derived from peripheral blood mononuclear cells (PBMCs), sampled at new diagnosis, from a patient treated with antithyroid drugs. These receptors came from a middle-aged man with Graves disease. Donor details come from another sample of the same person, matched by shared clones.

The chain couples TRBV20-1 to TRBJ2-6; no definite D call. The V end lost 2 bases, the J end lost 0 bases, and 11 bases lay between the germline ends. The CDR3 length is 16 residues. Germline assignment: CDR1 DFQATT and CDR2 SNEGSKA (reference sequence). CDR3 bases: TGCAGTGCTAGACCAGTAGCCCTCTCTGGGGCCAACGTCCTGACTTTC. This sequence encodes CSARPVALSGANVLTF.

Turning to this clonotype: With a much larger clone just one base away, this may be a read error. The gene calls are TRBV9 and TRBJ2-5; D may be TRBD2 (7 bases). From germline, CDR1 is SGDLS and CDR2 YYNGEE. V gave up 0 bases and J gave up 11 bases, with 20 bases separating them. This CDR3 contains 15 residues. The CDR3 DNA sequence: TGTGCCAGCAGCGTAGGGGGCGGGGGACACAATGAGCAGTACTTC. Translation gives CASSVGGGGHNEQYF.

This clonotype was picked up many times. The genes are TRBV11-2 and TRBJ2-1, with TRBD1 matching 7 bases. The V gene end was trimmed by 8 bases and the J gene end by 2 bases; junction bases not matched to a gene: 9. The CDR3 loop spans 15 amino acids. Germline CDR1 reads SGHAT; CDR2 reads FQNNGV. The CDR3 sequence: CASQTGQGAYNEQFF. The CDR3 nucleotides are TGTGCCAGCCAAACCGGCCAGGGGGCCTACAATGAGCAGTTCTTC.

The J gene is TRBJ2-5, the V gene TRBV10-2; D possibly uses TRBD1 or TRBD2 (6 bases each). Trimming shortened V by 5 bases and J by 5 bases, and 15 bases separated the two germline ends. CDR1 and CDR2 from the germline V gene are WSHSY and SAAADI. The CDR3 contains 14 residues. The CDR3 sequence: CASSPRGGPETQYF. The CDR3 DNA reads TGCGCCAGCAGTCCCCGAGGGGGGCCGGAGACCCAGTACTTC.

Note on this clonotype: An end of the junction does not agree with germline; a read error may underlie this. The gene calls are TRBV27 and TRBJ2-2; 9 bases agree with TRBD2. This CDR3 has 16 residues. Germline CDR1 reads MNHEY; CDR2 reads SMNVEV (reference sequence). This CDR3 reads CASSPGGPSGASGLFF. CDR3 coding DNA: TGCGCCAGCAGCCCAGGGGGGCCTAGCGGGGCCTCCGGGCTGTTTTTT.

With regard to this clonotype: Just one base apart from a much larger clone, this may be a read error. The chain joins TRBV5-1 to TRBJ1-1; D call uncertain. This CDR3 has 15 residues. The V end was cut by 0 bases, the J end by 3 bases, with 12 bases between. In germline, CDR1 is SGHRS, CDR2 YFSETQ. The CDR3 region is CASSLGGQLDTEAFF. The DNA of the CDR3 is TGCGCCAGCAGCTTGGGTGGGCAGCTGGACACTGAAGCTTTCTTT.

This clonotype was observed many times. The V call is TRBV7-2, the J call TRBJ1-1; D uncertain. CDR3 size: 15 residues. Germline V gene data show CDR1 as SGHTA and CDR2 as FQGNSA. Between the trimmed V and J ends, which lost 5 bases and 0 bases, there was a span of 13 bases. The CDR3 here is CASSQTLTVNTEAFF. In nucleotides, the CDR3 is TGTGCCAGCAGCCAAACCCTTACAGTGAACACTGAAGCTTTCTTT.

This clonotype was counted many times. V usage is TRBV12-3 or TRBV12-4 and J usage is TRBJ2-3; D gene ambiguous. The CDR3 runs to 13 residues. V lost 6 bases and J lost 1, with 8 bases in between. The CDR3 DNA reads as TGTGCCAGCAGGTTGTGGGGCACAGATACGCAGTATTTT. Protein sequence: CASRLWGTDTQYF.

This clonotype has a handful of counts. The chain joins TRBV27 to TRBJ2-4; maybe TRBD2 (6 bases). CDR1 and CDR2 (germline): MNHEY, SMNVEV (reference sequence). V gave up 5 bases and J gave up 1 base, with 12 bases separating them. This CDR3 comprises 15 residues. As DNA, the CDR3 is TGTGCCAGCAGTCCCTACCTAGCGGCCAAAAACATTCAGTACTTC. Its protein product is CASSPYLAAKNIQYF.

There are a few counts of this clonotype. The rearrangement joins TRBV2 to TRBJ1-3; tentatively, D is TRBD1 (6 bases). Germline V gene data show CDR1 as SNHLY and CDR2 as FYNNEI. Trimming left V 10 bases short and J 0 bases short, with 10 bases between. CDR3 length equals 13 residues. CDR3 protein: CATRDNSGNTIYF. CDR3 coding DNA: TGTGCCACCCGGGACAACTCTGGAAACACCATATATTTT.

The sample holds many counts of this clonotype. The chain carries TRBV18 and TRBJ1-1, with a possible D match to TRBD1 (6 bases). CDR1 is KGHSH and CDR2 is LQKENI in the germline V gene. Trimming took 4 bases from V and 4 from J, leaving 10 bases between them. The CDR3 covers 13 residues. The CDR3 DNA follows: TGTGCCAGCTCACGGGGGCGGCTCACTGAAGCTTTCTTT. Its translation: CASSRGRLTEAFF.

There are many counts of this clonotype. The CDR3 coding sequence is TGCAGTGCTAGAGATGTCTCAGCGGGCAAAAACATTCAGTACTTC. It translates to CSARDVSAGKNIQYF. The V and J genes are TRBV20-1 and TRBJ2-4; D may be TRBD2 (6 bases). Germline V gives CDR1 DFQATT, CDR2 SNEGSKA (reference sequence). CDR3 length equals 15 residues. V was shortened by 0 bases and J by 3 bases, with 12 bases between the two germline ends.

This clonotype appeared a few times. The chain joins TRBV7-2 to TRBJ2-3; weak D call: TRBD2 (6 bases). Trimming shortened V by 1 base and J by 1 base, and 12 bases separated the two germline ends. The CDR3 totals 16 residues. Germline V CDR1 and CDR2: SGHTA, FQGNSA. Here the CDR3 reads CASSLGLGAGTDTQYF. The CDR3 DNA reads as TGTGCCAGCAGCTTAGGACTAGGCGCCGGCACAGATACGCAGTATTTT. The variable domain in full, with the rest retrieved from reference TRBV7-2 and TRBJ2-3, is GAGVSQSPSNKVTEKGKDVELRCDPISGHTALYWYRQSLGQGLEFLIYFQGNSAPDKSGLPSDRFSAERTGGSVSTLTIQRTQQEDSAVYLCASSLGLGAGTDTQYFGPGTRLTVL.

V and J are TRBV20-1 and TRBJ2-3; D unclear. Germline CDR1 and CDR2: DFQATT and SNEGSKA (reference sequence). The CDR3 contains 11 residues. V dropped 6 bases and J dropped 4 bases, with 8 bases sitting between them. CDR3 residues: CSASVADTQYF. CDR3 sequence (DNA): TGCAGTGCCTCAGTAGCAGATACGCAGTATTTT.

Written as DNA, the CDR3 is TGTGCCAGCAGCCCCCTCGGGGGCCTGAACACTGAAGCTTTCTTT. Its translation: CASSPLGGLNTEAFF. This chain joins TRBV3-1 and TRBJ1-1; perhaps TRBD1 as D (6 bases). CDR3 length equals 15 residues. Trimming removed 4 bases at V and 0 bases at J, with 12 bases between. CDR1 and CDR2 (germline): LGHDT, YNNKEL (reference sequence).

In its sample, this clonotype was seen many times. The genes are TRBV5-1 and TRBJ2-7; the D gene is possibly TRBD1 (5 bases). The V gene lost 3 bases and the J gene lost 6 bases, with 16 bases spanning the gap. This CDR3 comprises 14 residues. Germline CDR1 is SGHRS and CDR2 is YFSETQ. CDR3 nucleotide sequence: TGCGCCAGCAGCTCTTGGGCAGGGTCTGGCGAGCAGTACTTC. It yields the protein CASSSWAGSGEQYF.

About this clonotype: Since a far larger clone is one base different, this is likely a read error. This chain joins TRBV11-2 and TRBJ2-1; D remains unclear. The CDR3 sequence is 14 residues long. CDR1 and CDR2 from the germline V gene are SGHAT and FQNNGV. In nucleotides, the CDR3 is TGTGCCAGCAAGGAGCGCCTCTCCTACAATGAGCAGTCCTTC. Translation gives CASKERLSYNEQSF.

This clonotype was counted ten times or more. J is TRBJ1-1 and V is TRBV29-1; perhaps TRBD1 as D (6 bases). Trimming removed 0 bases from V and 1 base from J, with 12 bases in between. This CDR3 contains 15 residues. From germline, CDR1 is SQVTM and CDR2 ANQGSEA. CDR3 amino acids: CSVEDPWTENTEAFF. The DNA of the CDR3 is TGCAGCGTTGAAGACCCCTGGACAGAGAACACTGAAGCTTTCTTT.

This clonotype was counted many times. This rearrangement joins TRBV7-6 to TRBJ2-5; 8 nucleotides match TRBD1. The germline gives CDR1 SGHVS, CDR2 FNYEAQ. Trimming at V came to 2 bases and at J to 5 bases, leaving 7 bases not matched to a gene. This CDR3 has 15 amino acids. The CDR3 loop is CASSLRDRLWETQYF. DNA of the CDR3: TGTGCCAGCAGCTTAAGGGACAGGCTTTGGGAGACCCAGTACTTC. The whole variable domain, remainder taken from reference TRBV7-6 and TRBJ2-5, is GAGVSQSPRYKVTKRGQDVALRCDPISGHVSLYWYRQALGQGPEFLTYFNYEAQQDKSGLPNDRFSAERPEGSISTLTIQRTEQRDSAMYRCASSLRDRLWETQYFGPGTRLLVL.

This clonotype was seen ten or more times. The J gene is TRBJ2-7, the V gene TRBV10-3, with 9 nucleotides matching TRBD1. J was trimmed by 5 bases and V by 10 bases; bases with no gene match: 12. The CDR3 sequence is 14 residues long. CDR1 is ENHRY and CDR2 is SYGVKD in the germline V gene. The CDR3 region has the DNA TGTGCCACCCAGCCAGGACAGGGGAACCACGAGCAGTACTTC. Translated: CATQPGQGNHEQYF.

This clonotype was detected only a few times. A read error is possible here, since a much larger clone lies one base away. This sequence joins TRBV30 and TRBJ2-3, with 7 positions matching TRBD2. The V gene end was trimmed by 4 bases and the J gene end by 0 bases; junction bases not matched to a gene: 1. The CDR3 has 13 residues. Germline CDR1 is GTSNPN and CDR2 is SVGIG (reference sequence). The CDR3 coding sequence is TGTGCCTGGACTAGCGGCAGCACAGATACGCAGTATTTT. Translating gives CAWTSGSTDTQYF. Based on the CDR3 plus reference TRBV30 and TRBJ2-3, the full variable domain is SQTIHQWPATLVQPVGSPLSLECTVEGTSNPNLYWYRQAAGRGLQLLFYSVGIGQISSEVPQNLSASRPQDRQFILSSKKLLLSDSGFYLCAWTSGSTDTQYFGPGTRLTVL.

This clonotype was counted at least ten times. The junction shows a germline mismatch at one end, possibly a read error. The chain carries TRBV7-2 and TRBJ1-5; D is perhaps TRBD1 (6 bases). The length of the CDR3 is 14 residues. Germline CDR1 SGHTA, CDR2 FQGNSA. CDR3 sequence: CASSLATGSQPQHF. The CDR3 DNA reads TGTGCCAGCAGCCTAGCGACAGGTTCTCAGCCCCAGCATTTT.

In this sample, this clonotype turned up many times. The chain uses TRBV12-3 or TRBV12-4 and TRBJ1-1; D gene uncertain. The CDR3 is made up of 15 amino acids. V lost 3 bases, J lost 7 bases, and 18 bases lay in between. The DNA of the CDR3 is TGTGCCAGCAGTTTGTTTAAGGGCAGAGCTGATGAAGCTTTCTTT. Protein sequence: CASSLFKGRADEAFF.

This clonotype was seen repeatedly, ten times or more. V usage is TRBV5-1 and J usage is TRBJ2-3; 7 positions agree with TRBD2. The CDR3 is made up of 18 amino acids. Looked up from germline, CDR1 is SGHRS and CDR2 is YFSETQ. V dropped 1 base and J dropped 4; count of bases not matched to a gene: 15. DNA for the CDR3: TGCGCCAGCAGCTTGTCCCCCCTTGGGAGGGTGGGCGCAGATACGCAGTATTTT. Protein product: CASSLSPLGRVGADTQYF.

This clonotype was seen repeatedly, ten times or more. This chain uses TRBV2 with TRBJ2-1, with 7 positions matching TRBD1. The CDR3 is 13 amino acids. CDR1 SNHLY and CDR2 FYNNEI come from the germline V gene. V gave up 5 bases and J gave up 15 bases; unmatched junction bases: 13. Written as DNA, the CDR3 is TGTGCCAGCAGTTTGCAGGGGGACCGATATCGGTTCTTC. It specifies CASSLQGDRYRFF.